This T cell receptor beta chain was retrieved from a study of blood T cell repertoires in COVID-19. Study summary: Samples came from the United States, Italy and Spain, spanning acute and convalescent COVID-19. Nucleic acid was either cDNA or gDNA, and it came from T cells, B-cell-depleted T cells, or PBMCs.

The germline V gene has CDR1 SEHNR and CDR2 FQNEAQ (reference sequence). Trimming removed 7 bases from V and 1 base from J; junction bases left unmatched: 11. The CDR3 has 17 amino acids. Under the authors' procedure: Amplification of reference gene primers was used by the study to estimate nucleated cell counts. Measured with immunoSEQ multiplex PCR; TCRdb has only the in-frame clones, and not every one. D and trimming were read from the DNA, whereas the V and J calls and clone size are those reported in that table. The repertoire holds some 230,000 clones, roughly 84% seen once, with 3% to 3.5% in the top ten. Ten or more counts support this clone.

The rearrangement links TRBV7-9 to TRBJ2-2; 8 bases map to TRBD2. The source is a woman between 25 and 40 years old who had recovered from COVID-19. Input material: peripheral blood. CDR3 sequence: CASTLGLAGWNTGELFF. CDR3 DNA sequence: TGTGCCAGCACCCTGGGCCTAGCGGGCTGGAACACCGGGGAGCTGTTTTTT.